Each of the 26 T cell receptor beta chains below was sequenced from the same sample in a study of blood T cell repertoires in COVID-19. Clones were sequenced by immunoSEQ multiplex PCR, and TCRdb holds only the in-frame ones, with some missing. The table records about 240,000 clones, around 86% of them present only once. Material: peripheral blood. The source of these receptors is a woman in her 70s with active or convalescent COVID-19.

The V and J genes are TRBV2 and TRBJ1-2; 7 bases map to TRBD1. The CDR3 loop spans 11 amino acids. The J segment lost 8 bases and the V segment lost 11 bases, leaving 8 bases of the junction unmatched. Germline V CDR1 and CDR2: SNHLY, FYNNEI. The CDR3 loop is CAAGGGPGYTF. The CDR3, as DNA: TGTGCCGCAGGAGGGGGCCCGGGCTACACCTTC.

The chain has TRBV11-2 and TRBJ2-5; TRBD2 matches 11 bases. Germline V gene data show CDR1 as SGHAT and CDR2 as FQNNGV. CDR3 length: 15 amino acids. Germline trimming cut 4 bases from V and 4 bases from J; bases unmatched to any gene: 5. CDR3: CASSYLAGGGETQYF. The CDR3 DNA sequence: TGTGCCAGCAGCTACTTAGCGGGGGGGGGAGAGACCCAGTACTTC.

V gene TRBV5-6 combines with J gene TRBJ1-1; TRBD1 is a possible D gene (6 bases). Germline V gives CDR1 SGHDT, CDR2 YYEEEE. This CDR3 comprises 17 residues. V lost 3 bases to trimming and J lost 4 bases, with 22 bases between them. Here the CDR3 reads CASSYAWTVTMSTEAFF. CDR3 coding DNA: TGTGCCAGCAGCTACGCCTGGACAGTTACGATGAGCACTGAAGCTTTCTTT.

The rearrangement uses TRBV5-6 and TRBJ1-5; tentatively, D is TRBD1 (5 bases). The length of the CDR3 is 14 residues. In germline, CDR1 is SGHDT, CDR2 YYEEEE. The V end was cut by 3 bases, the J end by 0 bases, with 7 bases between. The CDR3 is CASSSGYSNQPQHF. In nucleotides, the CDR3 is TGTGCCAGCAGCTCAGGGTATAGCAATCAGCCCCAGCATTTT.

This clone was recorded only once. CDR3 DNA sequence: TGCGCCAGCAGCCACGCGTCGGGACTGACAATTGGTTATGGCTACACCTTC. Its protein product is CASSHASGLTIGYGYTF. The chain recombines TRBV4-3 with TRBJ1-2; maybe TRBD1 (5 bases). Germline loops: CDR1 LGHNA, CDR2 YSLEER. CDR3 length: 17 residues. V dropped 3 bases and J dropped 5 bases, with 22 bases sitting between them.

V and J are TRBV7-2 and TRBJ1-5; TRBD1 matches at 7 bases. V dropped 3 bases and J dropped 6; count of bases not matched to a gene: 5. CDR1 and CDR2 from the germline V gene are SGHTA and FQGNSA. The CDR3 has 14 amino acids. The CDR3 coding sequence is TGTGCCAGCAGCTTCGGGACAGCTTCTCAGCCCCAGCATTTT. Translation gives CASSFGTASQPQHF.

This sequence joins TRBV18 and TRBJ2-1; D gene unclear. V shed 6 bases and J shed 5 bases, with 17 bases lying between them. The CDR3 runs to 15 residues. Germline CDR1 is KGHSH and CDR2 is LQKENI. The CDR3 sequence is CASSDPAEANNEQFF. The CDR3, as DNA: TGTGCCAGCTCCGACCCCGCGGAAGCCAACAATGAGCAGTTCTTC.

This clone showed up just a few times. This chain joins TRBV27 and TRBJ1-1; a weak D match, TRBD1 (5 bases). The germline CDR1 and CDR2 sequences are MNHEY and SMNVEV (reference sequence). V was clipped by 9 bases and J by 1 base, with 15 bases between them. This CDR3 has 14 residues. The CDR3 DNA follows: TGTGCCAGTCGACTGAGACAGACGAACACTGAAGCTTTCTTT. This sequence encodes CASRLRQTNTEAFF.

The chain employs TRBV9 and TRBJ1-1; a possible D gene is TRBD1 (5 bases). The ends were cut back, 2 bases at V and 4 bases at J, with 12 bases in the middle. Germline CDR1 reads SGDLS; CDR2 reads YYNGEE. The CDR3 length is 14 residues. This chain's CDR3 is CASSVGGGGTEAFF. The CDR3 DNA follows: TGTGCCAGCAGCGTCGGGGGAGGAGGCACTGAAGCTTTCTTT.

In DNA form, the CDR3 reads TGTGCCAGCAGAAGGAGGAGCACTGAAGCTTTCTTT. Translated: CASRRRSTEAFF. The rearrangement joins TRBV6-5 to TRBJ1-1; D not certain. This CDR3 region has 12 residues. Germline values: CDR1 MNHEY, CDR2 SVGAGI. The V end was cut by 6 bases, the J end by 4 bases, with 9 bases between.

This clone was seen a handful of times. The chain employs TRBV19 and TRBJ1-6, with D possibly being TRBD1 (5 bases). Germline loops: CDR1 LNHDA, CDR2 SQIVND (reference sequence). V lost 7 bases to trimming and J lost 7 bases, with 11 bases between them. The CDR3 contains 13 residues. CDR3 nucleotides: TGTGCCAGTACCCAGGGACTAAATTCACCCCTCCACTTT. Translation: CASTQGLNSPLHF.

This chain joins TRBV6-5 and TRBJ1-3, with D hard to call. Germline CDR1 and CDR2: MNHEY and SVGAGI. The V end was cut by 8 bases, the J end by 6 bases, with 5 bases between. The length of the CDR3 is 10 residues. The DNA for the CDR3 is TGTGCCAGCTCAGAAAACACCATATATTTT. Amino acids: CASSENTIYF.

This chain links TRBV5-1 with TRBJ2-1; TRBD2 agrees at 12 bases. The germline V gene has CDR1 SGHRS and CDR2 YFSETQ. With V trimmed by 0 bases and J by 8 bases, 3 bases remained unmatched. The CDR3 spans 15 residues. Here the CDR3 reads CASSLGLAGVDEQFF. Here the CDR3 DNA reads TGCGCCAGCAGCTTGGGACTAGCGGGGGTCGATGAGCAGTTCTTC.

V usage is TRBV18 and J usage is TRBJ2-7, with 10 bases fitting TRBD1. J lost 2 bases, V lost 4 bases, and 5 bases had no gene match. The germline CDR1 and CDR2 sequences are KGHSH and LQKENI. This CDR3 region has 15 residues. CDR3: CASSQTGTGAYEQYF. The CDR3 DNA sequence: TGTGCCAGCTCACAAACCGGGACAGGGGCCTACGAGCAGTACTTC.

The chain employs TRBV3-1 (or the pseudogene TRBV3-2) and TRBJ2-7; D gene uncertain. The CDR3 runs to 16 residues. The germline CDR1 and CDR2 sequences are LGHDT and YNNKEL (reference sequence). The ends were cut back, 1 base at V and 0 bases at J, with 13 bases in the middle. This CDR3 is CASSQATVLSSYEQYF. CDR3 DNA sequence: TGTGCCAGCAGCCAAGCTACAGTGCTAAGCTCCTACGAGCAGTACTTC.

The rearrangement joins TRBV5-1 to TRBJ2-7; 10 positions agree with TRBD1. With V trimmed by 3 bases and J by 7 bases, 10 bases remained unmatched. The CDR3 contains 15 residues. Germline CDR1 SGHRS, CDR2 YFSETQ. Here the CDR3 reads CASSSGDRGVGEQYF. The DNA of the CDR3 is TGCGCCAGCAGCTCCGGGGACAGGGGCGTAGGGGAGCAGTACTTC.

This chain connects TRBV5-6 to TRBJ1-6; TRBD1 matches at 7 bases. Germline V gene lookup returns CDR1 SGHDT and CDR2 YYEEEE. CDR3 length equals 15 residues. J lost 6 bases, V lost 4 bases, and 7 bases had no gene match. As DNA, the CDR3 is TGTGCCAGCAGCGGCCAGGGGACAGCTAATTCACCCCTCCACTTT. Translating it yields CASSGQGTANSPLHF.

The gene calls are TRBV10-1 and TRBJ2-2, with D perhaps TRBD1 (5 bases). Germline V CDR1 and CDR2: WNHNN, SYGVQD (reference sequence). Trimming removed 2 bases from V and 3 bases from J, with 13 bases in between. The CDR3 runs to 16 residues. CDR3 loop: CASSEKGQEHTGELFF. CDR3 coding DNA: TGCGCCAGCAGTGAGAAGGGGCAGGAACACACCGGGGAGCTGTTTTTT.

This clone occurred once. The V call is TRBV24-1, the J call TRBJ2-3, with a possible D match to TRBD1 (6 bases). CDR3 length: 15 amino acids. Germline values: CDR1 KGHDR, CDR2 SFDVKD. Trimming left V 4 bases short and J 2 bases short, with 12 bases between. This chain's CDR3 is CATSDRDTITDTQYF. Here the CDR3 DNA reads TGTGCCACCAGTGACCGGGACACAATCACAGATACGCAGTATTTT.

CDR3 sequence: CASSQRGGLASDTQYF. CDR3 nucleotides: TGCGCCAGCAGCCAGAGGGGGGGACTAGCCTCAGATACGCAGTATTTT. The chain has TRBV4-3 and TRBJ2-3, with 9 bases aligning to TRBD2. The CDR3 loop spans 16 amino acids. Looked up from germline, CDR1 is LGHNA and CDR2 is YSLEER. Trimming took 3 bases from V and 4 from J; bases not matched to a gene: 8.

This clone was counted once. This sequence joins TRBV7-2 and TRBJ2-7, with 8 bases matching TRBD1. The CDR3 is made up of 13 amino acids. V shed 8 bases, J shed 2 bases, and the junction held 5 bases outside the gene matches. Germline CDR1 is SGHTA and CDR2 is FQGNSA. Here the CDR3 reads CASGGQAAYEQYF. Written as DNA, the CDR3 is TGTGCCAGCGGGGGACAGGCAGCCTACGAGCAGTACTTC.

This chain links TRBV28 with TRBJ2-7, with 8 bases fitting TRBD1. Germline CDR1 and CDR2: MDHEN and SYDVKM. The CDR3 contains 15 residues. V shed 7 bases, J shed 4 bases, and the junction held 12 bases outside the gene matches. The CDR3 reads CASNGFGQGLYEQYF. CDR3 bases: TGTGCCAGCAATGGTTTCGGACAGGGTCTTTACGAGCAGTACTTC.

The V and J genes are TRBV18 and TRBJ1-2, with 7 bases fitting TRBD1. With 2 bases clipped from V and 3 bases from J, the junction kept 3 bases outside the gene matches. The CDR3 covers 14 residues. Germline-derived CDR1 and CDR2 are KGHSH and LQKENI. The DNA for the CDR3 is TGTGCCAGCTCACCAGGACAGGAAGACTATGGCTACACCTTC. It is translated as CASSPGQEDYGYTF.

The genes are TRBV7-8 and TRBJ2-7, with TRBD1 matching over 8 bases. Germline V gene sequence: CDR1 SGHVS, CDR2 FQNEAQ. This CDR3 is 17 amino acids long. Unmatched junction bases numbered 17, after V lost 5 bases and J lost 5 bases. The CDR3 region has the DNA TGTGCCAGCAGCCCGAGAAAGCCCGGAGGACAGGGCAACGAGCAGTACTTC. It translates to CASSPRKPGGQGNEQYF.

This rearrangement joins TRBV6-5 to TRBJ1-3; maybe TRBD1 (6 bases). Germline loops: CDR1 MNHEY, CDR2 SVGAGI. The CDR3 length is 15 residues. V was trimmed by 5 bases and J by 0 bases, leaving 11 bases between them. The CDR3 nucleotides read TGTGCCAGCAGTCTGGACAGCCTCTCTGGAAACACCATATATTTT. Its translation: CASSLDSLSGNTIYF.

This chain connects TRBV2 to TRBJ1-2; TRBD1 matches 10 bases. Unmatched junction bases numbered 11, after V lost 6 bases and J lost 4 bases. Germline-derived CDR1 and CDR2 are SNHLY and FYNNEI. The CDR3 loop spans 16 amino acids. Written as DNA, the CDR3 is TGTGCCAGCAGGCTCGACAGGGGGCAGGAGAGCTATGGCTACACCTTC. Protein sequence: CASRLDRGQESYGYTF.